A selection of T cell receptor beta chains follows, all from one sample in a study of response to subunit inactivated influenza vaccine. TCRdb reprocessed the RT-PCR reads with MiXCR, giving one entry per CDR3 protein. The profile shows around 490,000 distinct CDR3 sequences, 7.5% to 8.5% of them singletons. Sequenced here: PBMCs from blood, sampled less than 30 months after vaccination. The receptors were gathered from a man between 50 and 75 years old who received an inactivated influenza vaccine. CDR3s leave out the opening cysteine and the closing phenylalanine or tryptophan.

J gene: TRBJ2-7; V gene: TRBV20-1; CDR3 protein: SARDSSLYHSGSSEQY
J gene: TRBJ1-6; V gene: TRBV4-3; CDR3 protein: ASSRGSGTASNSPLH
J gene: TRBJ1-4; V gene: TRBV27; CDR3 protein: ASSPTRGGSVGNEKLF
J gene: TRBJ2-1; V gene: TRBV4-3; CDR3 protein: ASSSMRTSGVSNEQF
J gene: TRBJ1-5; V gene: TRBV6-2/TRBV6-3; CDR3 protein: ASSPTNQPQH
J gene: TRBJ2-7; V gene: TRBV30; CDR3 protein: AWSAWTRGYYEQY
J gene: TRBJ1-4; V gene: TRBV5-5; CDR3 protein: ASSLQGGQGEKLF
J gene: TRBJ2-7; V gene: TRBV5-1; CDR3 protein: ASSRGAEQY
J gene: TRBJ2-3; V gene: TRBV7-9; CDR3 protein: ASSFGGDADTQY
J gene: TRBJ2-3; V gene: TRBV5-1; CDR3 protein: ASSSGSDTQY
J gene: TRBJ2-1; V gene: TRBV29-1; CDR3 protein: SVLRLAGADNEQF
J gene: TRBJ1-5; V gene: TRBV7-2; CDR3 protein: ASSLQGALGNQPQH
J gene: TRBJ2-5; V gene: TRBV11-1; CDR3 protein: ASSSILAGEKETQY
J gene: TRBJ1-1; V gene: TRBV6-1; CDR3 protein: ASSTLTGGNTEAF
J gene: TRBJ2-3; V gene: TRBV15; CDR3 protein: ATSRDAQQGRTDTQY
J gene: TRBJ1-5; V gene: TRBV18; CDR3 protein: ASSLMDRGSNQPQH
J gene: TRBJ2-1; V gene: TRBV6-2/TRBV6-3; CDR3 protein: ASSYSTGQGTYNEQF
J gene: TRBJ2-7; V gene: TRBV29-1; CDR3 protein: SVAQGTSYEQY
J gene: TRBJ2-3; V gene: TRBV27; CDR3 protein: ASSPDRGLGTDTQY
J gene: TRBJ1-2; V gene: TRBV24-1; CDR3 protein: ATSDPGQGARGYT
J gene: TRBJ2-7; V gene: TRBV28; CDR3 protein: ASTLMGANYEQY
J gene: TRBJ2-6; V gene: TRBV7-9; CDR3 protein: ASSSRERGPGANVLT
J gene: TRBJ1-2; V gene: TRBV20-1; CDR3 protein: SARDRTYGYT
J gene: TRBJ2-1; V gene: TRBV25-1; CDR3 protein: ASSETGQGSNEQF
J gene: TRBJ2-3; V gene: TRBV5-4; CDR3 protein: ASSIPTAATDTQY
J gene: TRBJ2-2; V gene: TRBV6-2/TRBV6-3; CDR3 protein: ASSYNGMRELF
J gene: TRBJ2-2; V gene: TRBV10-3; CDR3 protein: AISEGSGSNTGELF
J gene: TRBJ2-5; V gene: TRBV5-1; CDR3 protein: ASSTAGASQETQY
J gene: TRBJ2-7; V gene: TRBV6-5; CDR3 protein: ASSYDTGSYEQY
J gene: TRBJ2-2; V gene: TRBV20-1; CDR3 protein: SARGQGMSTGELF
J gene: TRBJ1-3; V gene: TRBV10-3; CDR3 protein: AISDRAPWDTIY
J gene: TRBJ2-3; V gene: TRBV18; CDR3 protein: ASSPVPGATDTQY
J gene: TRBJ2-1; V gene: TRBV6-2/TRBV6-3; CDR3 protein: ASSYRDTFNEQF
J gene: TRBJ1-5; V gene: TRBV7-2; CDR3 protein: ASSFLRDSNQPQH
J gene: TRBJ2-1; V gene: TRBV6-6; CDR3 protein: ASRNRVNEQF
J gene: TRBJ2-2; V gene: TRBV20-1; CDR3 protein: SARVPRGTGELF
J gene: TRBJ2-3; V gene: TRBV5-1; CDR3 protein: ASSSGLAVSTDTQY
J gene: TRBJ2-2; V gene: TRBV20-1; CDR3 protein: SAGGRGRVTGELF
J gene: TRBJ2-2; V gene: TRBV12-3/TRBV12-4; CDR3 protein: ASRTDRTGELF
J gene: TRBJ2-1; V gene: TRBV12-3/TRBV12-4; CDR3 protein: ASSSLQSSYNEQF
J gene: TRBJ2-7; V gene: TRBV4-2; CDR3 protein: ASSQETRTSGRVSYEQY
J gene: TRBJ2-1; V gene: TRBV6-1; CDR3 protein: ASSQALATYNEQF
J gene: TRBJ2-3; V gene: TRBV4-2; CDR3 protein: ASSPQTSGGTDTQY
J gene: TRBJ2-7; V gene: TRBV10-3; CDR3 protein: AISESFVLAGGSYEQY
J gene: TRBJ2-7; V gene: TRBV13; CDR3 protein: ASSRGGHYEQY
J gene: TRBJ1-1; V gene: TRBV27; CDR3 protein: ASSRRRGVGTEAF
J gene: TRBJ2-2; V gene: TRBV7-2; CDR3 protein: ASSLRSGRPGELF